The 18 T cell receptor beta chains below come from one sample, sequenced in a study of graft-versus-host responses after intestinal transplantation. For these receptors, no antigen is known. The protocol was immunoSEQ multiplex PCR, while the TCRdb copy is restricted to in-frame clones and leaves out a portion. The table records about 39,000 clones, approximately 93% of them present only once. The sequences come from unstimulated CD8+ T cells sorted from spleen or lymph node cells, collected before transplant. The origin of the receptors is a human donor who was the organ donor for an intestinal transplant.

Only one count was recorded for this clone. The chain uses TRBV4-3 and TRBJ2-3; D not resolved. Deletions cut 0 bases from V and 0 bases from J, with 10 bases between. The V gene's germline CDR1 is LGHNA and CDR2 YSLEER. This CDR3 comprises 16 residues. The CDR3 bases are TGCGCCAGCAGCCAAGAGCTATCCGGAAGCACAGATACGCAGTATTTT. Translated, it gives CASSQELSGSTDTQYF.

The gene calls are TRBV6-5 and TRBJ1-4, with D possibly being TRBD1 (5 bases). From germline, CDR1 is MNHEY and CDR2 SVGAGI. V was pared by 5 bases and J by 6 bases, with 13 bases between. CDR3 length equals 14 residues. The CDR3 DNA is TGTGCCAGCAGTCCAGGGAGTCAGGATGAAAAACTGTTTTTT. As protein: CASSPGSQDEKLFF.

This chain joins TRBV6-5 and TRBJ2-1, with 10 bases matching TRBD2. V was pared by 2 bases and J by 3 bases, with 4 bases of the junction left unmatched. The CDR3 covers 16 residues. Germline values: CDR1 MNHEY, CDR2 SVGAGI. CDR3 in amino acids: CASSYPSGGDYNEQFF. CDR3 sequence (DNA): TGTGCCAGCAGTTACCCCAGCGGGGGGGACTACAATGAGCAGTTCTTC.

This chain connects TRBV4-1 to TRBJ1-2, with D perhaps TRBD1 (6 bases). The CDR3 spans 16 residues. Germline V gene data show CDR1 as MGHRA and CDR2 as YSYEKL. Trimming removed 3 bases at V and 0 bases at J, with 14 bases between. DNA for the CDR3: TGCGCCAGCAGCCAGGTACAGGGAGGGGCTAACTATGGCTACACCTTC. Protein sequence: CASSQVQGGANYGYTF.

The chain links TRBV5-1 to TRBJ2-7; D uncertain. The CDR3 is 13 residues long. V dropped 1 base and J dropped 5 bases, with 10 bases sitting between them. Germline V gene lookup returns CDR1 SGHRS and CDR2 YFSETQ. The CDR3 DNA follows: TGCGCCAGCAGCTTGTTGGGTTCCCACGAGCAGTACTTC. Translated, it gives CASSLLGSHEQYF.

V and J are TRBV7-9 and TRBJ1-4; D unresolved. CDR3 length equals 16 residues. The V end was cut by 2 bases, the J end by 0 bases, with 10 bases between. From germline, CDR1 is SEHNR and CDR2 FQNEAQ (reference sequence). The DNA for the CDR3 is TGTGCCAGCAGCTTAATTACCCGGGCAACTAATGAAAAACTGTTTTTT. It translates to CASSLITRATNEKLFF. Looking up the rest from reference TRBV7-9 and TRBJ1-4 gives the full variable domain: DTGVSQNPRHKITKRGQNVTFRCDPISEHNRLYWYRQTLGQGPEFLTYFQNEAQLEKSRLLSDRFSAERPKGSFSTLEIQRTEQGDSAMYLCASSLITRATNEKLFFGSGTQLSVL.

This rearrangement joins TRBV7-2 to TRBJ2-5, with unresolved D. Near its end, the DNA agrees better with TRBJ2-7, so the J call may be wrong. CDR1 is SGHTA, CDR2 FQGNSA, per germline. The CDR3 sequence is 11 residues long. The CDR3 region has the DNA TGTGCCAGCAGCTGGTCCTACGAGCAGTACTTC. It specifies CASSWSYEQYF.

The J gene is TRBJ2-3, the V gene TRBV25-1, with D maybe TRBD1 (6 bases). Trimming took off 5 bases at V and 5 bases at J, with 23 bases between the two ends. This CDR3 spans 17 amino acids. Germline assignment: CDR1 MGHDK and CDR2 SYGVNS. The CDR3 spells CASSSRHPVLQGDTQYF. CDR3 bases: TGTGCCAGCAGTTCAAGACACCCGGTTCTACAGGGAGATACGCAGTATTTT.

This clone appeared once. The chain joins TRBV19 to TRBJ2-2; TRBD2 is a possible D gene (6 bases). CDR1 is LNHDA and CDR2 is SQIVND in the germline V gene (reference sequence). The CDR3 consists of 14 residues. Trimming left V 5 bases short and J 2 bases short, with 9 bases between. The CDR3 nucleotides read TGTGCCAGTAGTTGGGGGGAAAACACCGGGGAGCTGTTTTTT. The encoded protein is CASSWGENTGELFF.

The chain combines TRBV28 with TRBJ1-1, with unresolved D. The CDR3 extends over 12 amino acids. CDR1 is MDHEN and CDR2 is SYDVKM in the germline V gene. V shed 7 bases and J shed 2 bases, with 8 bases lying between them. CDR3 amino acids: CASIGDNTEAFF. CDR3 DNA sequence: TGTGCCAGCATCGGGGATAACACTGAAGCTTTCTTT.

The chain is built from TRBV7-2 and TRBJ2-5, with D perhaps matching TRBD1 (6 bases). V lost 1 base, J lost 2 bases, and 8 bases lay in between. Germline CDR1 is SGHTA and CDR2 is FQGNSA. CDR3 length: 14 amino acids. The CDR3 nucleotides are TGTGCCAGCAGCTTAGACAGGGAACAAGAGACCCAGTACTTC. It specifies CASSLDREQETQYF.

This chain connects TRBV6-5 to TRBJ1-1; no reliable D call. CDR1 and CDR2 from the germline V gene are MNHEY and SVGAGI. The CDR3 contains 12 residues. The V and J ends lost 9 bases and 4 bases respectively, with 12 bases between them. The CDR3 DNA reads TGTGCCAGTAAGTGGTTGGGCACTGAAGCTTTCTTT. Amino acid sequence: CASKWLGTEAFF.

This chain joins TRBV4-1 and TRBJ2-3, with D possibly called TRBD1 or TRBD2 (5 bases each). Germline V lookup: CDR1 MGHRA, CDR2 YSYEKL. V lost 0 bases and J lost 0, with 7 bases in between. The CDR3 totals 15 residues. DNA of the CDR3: TGCGCCAGCAGCCAAGATGGGGGAAGCACAGATACGCAGTATTTT. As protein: CASSQDGGSTDTQYF.

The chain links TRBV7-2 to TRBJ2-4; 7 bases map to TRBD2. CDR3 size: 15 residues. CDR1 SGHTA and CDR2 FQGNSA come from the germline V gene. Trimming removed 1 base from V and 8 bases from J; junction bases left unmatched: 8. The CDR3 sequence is CASSLELAKSDIQYF. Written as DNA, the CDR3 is TGTGCCAGCAGCTTAGAACTAGCGAAGTCGGACATTCAGTACTTC.

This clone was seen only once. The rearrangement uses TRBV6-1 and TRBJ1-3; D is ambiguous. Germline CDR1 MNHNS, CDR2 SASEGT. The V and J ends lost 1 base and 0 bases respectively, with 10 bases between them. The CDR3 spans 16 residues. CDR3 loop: CASSEEYRLSGNTIYF. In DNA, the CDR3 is TGTGCCAGCAGTGAAGAGTACAGACTCTCTGGAAACACCATATATTTT.

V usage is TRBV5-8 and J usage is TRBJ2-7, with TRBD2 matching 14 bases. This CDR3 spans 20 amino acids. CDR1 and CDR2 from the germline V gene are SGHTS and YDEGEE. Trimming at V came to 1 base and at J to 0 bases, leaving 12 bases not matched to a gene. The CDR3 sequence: CASSLPLRTSGRTSSYEQYF. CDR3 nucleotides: TGTGCCAGCAGCTTGCCCCTCAGGACTAGCGGGAGGACTAGCTCCTACGAGCAGTACTTC. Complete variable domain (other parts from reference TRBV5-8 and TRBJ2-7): EAGVTQSPTHLIKTRGQQATLRCSPISGHTSVYWYQQALGLGLQFLLWYDEGEERNRGNFPPRFSGRQFPNYSSELNVNALELEDSALYLCASSLPLRTSGRTSSYEQYFGPGTRLTVT.

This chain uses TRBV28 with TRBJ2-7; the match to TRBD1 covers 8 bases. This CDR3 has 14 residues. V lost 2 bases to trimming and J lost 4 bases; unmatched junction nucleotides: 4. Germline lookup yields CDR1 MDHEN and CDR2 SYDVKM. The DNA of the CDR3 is TGTGCCAGCAGTTTAACAGGGGGTACGTACGAGCAGTACTTC. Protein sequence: CASSLTGGTYEQYF.

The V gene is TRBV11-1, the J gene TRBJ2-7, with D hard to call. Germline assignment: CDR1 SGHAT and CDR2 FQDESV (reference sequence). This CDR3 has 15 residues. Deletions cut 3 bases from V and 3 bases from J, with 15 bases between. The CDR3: CASSFFRTGFYEQYF. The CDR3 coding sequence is TGTGCCAGCAGCTTCTTTAGGACGGGTTTCTACGAGCAGTACTTC.